This TCR beta chain was captured in a study of regulatory T cells in long-lasting Graves disease. The TCR beta library used iRepertoire HTBI primers with Arm-PCR amplification of CDR3. Each CDR3 protein is one row after TCRdb ran MiXCR on the multiplex PCR reads. This sample carries hundreds of thousands of distinct CDR3 sequences, 22% of them seen once, and the ten largest clones take roughly 14%. The time point denotes: persistent/refractory GD, antithyroid drugs over 5 years with positive TRAb. From RNA extracted from PBMCs, the TCR library was made. This clonotype originated in a female donor with Graves disease. Sequenced here: peripheral blood mononuclear cells (PBMCs), sampled when the disease was refractory, from a patient treated with antithyroid drugs.

CDR3: CSALERGRDGEQFF. The CDR3 DNA follows: TGCAGTGCTCTTGAAAGGGGCAGGGATGGAGAGCAGTTCTTC. The V gene is TRBV20-1, the J gene TRBJ2-1; weak D call: TRBD1 (5 bases). The CDR3 totals 14 residues. V shed 5 bases and J shed 10 bases, with 21 bases lying between them. The germline CDR1 and CDR2 sequences are DFQATT and SNEGSKA (reference sequence).